This T cell receptor (beta chain) was identified in a study of cytomegalovirus exposure and HLA in healthy donors. Study results and caveats: The study put 150 to 200 TCR beta chains on its list as cytomegalovirus-associated.

PCR employed 60 Vbeta and 13 Jbeta primers. Sequencing used immunoSEQ multiplex PCR; TCRdb keeps in-frame clones, though not all of them. The table records 120,000 to 150,000 clones, approximately 82% of them present only once. Of note for this clone: Its antigen is unidentified.

The receptor was isolated from a man in his forties in good health and CMV-seronegative. The sample comprised PBMCs.

The CDR3 here is CATRGTLVISAFF. CDR3 sequence (DNA): TGTGCCACCCGAGGGACACTTGTTATTTCGGCTTTCTTT. The J gene is TRBJ1-1, the V gene TRBV5-4, with D possibly matching TRBD1 (6 bases). CDR3 length: 13 residues. Germline V lookup: CDR1 SGHNT, CDR2 YYREEE (reference sequence). The V end was cut by 9 bases, the J end by 11 bases, with 23 bases between. The full variable domain, rest sourced from reference TRBV5-4 and TRBJ1-1, is ETGVTQSPTHLIKTRGQQVTLRCSSQSGHNTVSWYQQALGQGPQFIFQYYREEENGRGNFPPRFSGLQFPNYSSELNVNALELDDSALYLCATRGTLVISAFFGQGTRLTVV.